This T cell receptor beta chain was profiled in a study of patients and donors after allogeneic stem cell transplantation (dated by TCRdb to 2018 to 2020). A word on this clonotype: Its antigen is currently not known. Per-base quality was not reported, and no clone a single base away is much larger than it.

Library method: RT-PCR. Sequencing relied on a NextSeq 550. In TCRdb, the public reads were trimmed at Q25 with fastp and aligned with MiXCR, with productive beta chains retained. Each entry is one CDR3 protein sequence, shown with its most common DNA and genes. This sample is represented by some 200,000 distinct CDR3 sequences; 35% to 50% of them were singletons. The ten largest clones take up 33% of the sample. In the germline V gene, CDR1 corresponds to SGHVS and CDR2 to FQNEAQ. The CDR3, cysteine through phenylalanine, is 18 amino acids long. Only CDR3 DNA is held: 54 bases, read in frame from base 1. The germline V end is reduced by 7 bases and the J end by 8 bases; junction bases left unmatched: 19.

This chain is built from TRBV7-8 and TRBJ2-1; 11 of the junction bases match TRBD2. The sample taken for sequencing was blood, either unsorted or a sorted T cell fraction (not recorded which). The sequence came from a human donor who was either an allogeneic HSCT recipient or a stem cell or donor lymphocyte infusion donor (not recorded which). It is not recorded whose cells these are; they may come from a transplant donor. The DNA sequence is given as TGTGCCAGCATCCTAGCGGGCACTAGCGGGAGCGAGCTCCATGAGCAGTTCTTC. Translated, it gives CASILAGTSGSELHEQFF.